Below are 17 T cell receptor beta chains sequenced from a single sample in a study of cytomegalovirus exposure and HLA in healthy donors. The PCR was carried out with 60 Vbeta primers and 13 Jbeta primers. Produced via immunoSEQ multiplex PCR; TCRdb's table is partial and in-frame only. The sample has about 110,000 clones, roughly 70% seen once. The material sequenced was PBMCs. The receptors were gathered from a woman in her seventies in good health and CMV-seropositive.

This chain connects TRBV7-2 to TRBJ2-3; 9 nucleotides align to TRBD1. CDR1 is SGHTA, CDR2 FQGNSA, per germline. The CDR3 has 17 amino acids. V shed 2 bases, J shed 0 bases, and the junction held 6 bases outside the gene matches. The CDR3 nucleotides are TGTGCCAGCAGCTTATATGGACAGGGGATAAGCACAGATACGCAGTATTTT. This encodes CASSLYGQGISTDTQYF.

This clone was detected only once. The CDR3 DNA is TGTGCCATCAGTGAGTCGGGGGGGACACAACAAAACACCATATATTTT. Protein sequence: CAISESGGTQQNTIYF. This sequence joins TRBV10-3 and TRBJ1-3, with D tentatively TRBD1 (6 bases). Trimming left V 0 bases short and J 6 bases short, with 15 bases between. The CDR3 sequence is 16 residues long. The germline gives CDR1 ENHRY, CDR2 SYGVKD.

J is TRBJ2-1 and V is TRBV6-5; 8 positions match TRBD1. V shed 2 bases, J shed 2 bases, and the junction held 5 bases outside the gene matches. The CDR3 is 16 residues long. Germline V gives CDR1 MNHEY, CDR2 SVGAGI. The CDR3 loop is CASSYAGTGAYNEQFF. CDR3 DNA sequence: TGTGCCAGCAGTTACGCCGGGACAGGAGCCTACAATGAGCAGTTCTTC.

This sequence joins TRBV4-2 and TRBJ1-4; 7 bases fit TRBD1. The CDR3 has 16 amino acids. The germline V gene encodes CDR1 LGHNA and CDR2 YNFKEQ. V lost 7 bases and J lost 4; bases outside the gene matches: 12. As DNA, the CDR3 is TGTGCCAGCACCTTACGGCTGGGGACAGATAATGAAAAACTGTTTTTT. This translates into CASTLRLGTDNEKLFF.

The chain has TRBV6-1 and TRBJ1-2, with 7 positions matching TRBD1. The CDR3 covers 13 residues. V lost 5 bases and J lost 8; bases outside the gene matches: 8. CDR1 MNHNS and CDR2 SASEGT come from the germline V gene. In DNA, the CDR3 is TGTGCCAGCAGTAAAGTCACAGGGGAAGGCTACACCTTC. It translates to CASSKVTGEGYTF.

This chain uses TRBV6-7 with TRBJ2-3, with 7 bases fitting TRBD2. TRBV6-7 is placed among ORFs of uncertain function. Germline trimming cut 6 bases from V and 1 base from J; bases unmatched to any gene: 7. The CDR3 is 15 residues long. CDR3 sequence: CASSPRLAGTDTQYF. In DNA, the CDR3 is TGTGCCAGCAGCCCCCGGCTAGCGGGCACAGATACGCAGTATTTT.

The chain uses TRBV19 and TRBJ2-7; 11 bases are a match to TRBD2. V lost 4 bases to trimming and J lost 1 base; unmatched junction nucleotides: 3. CDR1 is LNHDA, CDR2 SQIVND, per germline (reference sequence). The CDR3 runs 15 residues. CDR3: CASSTLAGGSYEQYF. DNA of the CDR3: TGTGCCAGTAGTACTCTAGCGGGGGGATCCTACGAGCAGTACTTC.

The chain combines TRBV7-2 with TRBJ1-2; possibly TRBD1 for D (6 bases). CDR1 is SGHTA and CDR2 is FQGNSA in the germline V gene. V was shortened by 1 base and J by 3 bases, with 12 bases between the two germline ends. The CDR3 extends over 15 amino acids. The CDR3 region is CASSLVAGADYGYTF. The DNA of the CDR3 is TGTGCCAGCAGCTTAGTTGCAGGGGCCGACTATGGCTACACCTTC.

The chain joins TRBV2 to TRBJ2-3, with 7 bases matching TRBD2. Germline trimming cut 7 bases from V and 2 bases from J; bases unmatched to any gene: 9. The CDR3 spans 15 residues. Germline V CDR1 and CDR2: SNHLY, FYNNEI. CDR3 nucleotide sequence: TGTGCCAGCACTAGGACGGGGGGACCCACAGATACGCAGTATTTT. This gives the protein CASTRTGGPTDTQYF.

This clone was seen a few times. The chain couples TRBV29-1 to TRBJ2-5; 9 bases are shared with TRBD2. V lost 5 bases, J lost 4 bases, and 8 bases stayed unmatched. The CDR3 length is 14 residues. Germline V gene sequence: CDR1 SQVTM, CDR2 ANQGSEA. CDR3 bases: TGCAGCGTTTGGATTAGCGGGGGAGGAGAGACCCAGTACTTC. This gives the protein CSVWISGGGETQYF. Complete variable domain (other parts from reference TRBV29-1 and TRBJ2-5): SAVISQKPSRDICQRGTSLTIQCQVDSQVTMMFWYRQQPGQSLTLIATANQGSEATYESGFVIDKFPISRPNLTFSTLTVSNMSPEDSSIYLCSVWISGGGETQYFGPGTRLLVL.

The J gene is TRBJ1-1, the V gene TRBV5-4, with D hard to call. Germline V gene data show CDR1 as SGHNT and CDR2 as YYREEE (reference sequence). The CDR3 is 13 residues long. V lost 5 bases and J lost 1, with 9 bases in between. The CDR3 protein is CASSLQQNTEAFF. CDR3 bases: TGTGCCAGCAGTCTTCAACAGAACACTGAAGCTTTCTTT.

J is TRBJ1-5 and V is TRBV5-1; 9 bases align to TRBD1. The CDR3 runs 15 residues. V lost 5 bases, J lost 4 bases, and 7 bases stayed unmatched. Germline values: CDR1 SGHRS, CDR2 YFSETQ. CDR3 in amino acids: CASRAGQGANQPQHF. CDR3 DNA: TGCGCCAGCAGGGCGGGACAGGGAGCAAATCAGCCCCAGCATTTT.

The chain recombines TRBV27 with TRBJ2-1, with 9 bases that match TRBD1. From germline, CDR1 is MNHEY and CDR2 SMNVEV (reference sequence). The J segment lost 8 bases and the V segment lost 3 bases, leaving 8 bases of the junction unmatched. The CDR3 spans 15 residues. In DNA form, the CDR3 reads TGTGCCAGCAGTTTGACGGGACAGGGTTTTCATGAGCAGTTCTTC. It encodes CASSLTGQGFHEQFF.

The CDR3 sequence is CAISYSQGHEQYF. The CDR3 region has the DNA TGTGCCATCAGTTATAGTCAGGGGCACGAGCAGTACTTC. This sequence joins TRBV10-3 and TRBJ2-7; the D gene is possibly TRBD1 (6 bases). Per germline, CDR1 ENHRY and CDR2 SYGVKD. The CDR3 spans 13 residues. With 5 bases removed from V and 5 bases from J, the gap between germline ends came to 13 bases.

The V and J genes are TRBV10-3 and TRBJ2-7; 7 bases agree with TRBD1. The V and J ends lost 3 bases and 2 bases, in that order; junction bases with no gene match: 4. Germline CDR1 ENHRY, CDR2 SYGVKD. CDR3 size: 14 residues. CDR3 nucleotide sequence: TGTGCCATCAGTGACCCACAGGGGACCTACGAGCAGTACTTC. As protein: CAISDPQGTYEQYF.

V gene TRBV19 combines with J gene TRBJ1-1; D is undetermined. CDR1 LNHDA and CDR2 SQIVND come from the germline V gene (reference sequence). The CDR3 covers 13 residues. Trimming took off 5 bases at V and 3 bases at J, with 10 bases between the two ends. The CDR3 bases are TGTGCCAGTAGTCCCAGTGATCACACTGAAGCTTTCTTT. Translating gives CASSPSDHTEAFF.

The V gene is TRBV19, the J gene TRBJ2-5; no definite D call. The CDR3 loop spans 13 amino acids. CDR1 and CDR2 (germline): LNHDA, SQIVND (reference sequence). Trimming shortened V by 1 base and J by 1 base, and 4 bases separated the two germline ends. CDR3 in amino acids: CASSIGSQETQYF. The CDR3, as DNA: TGTGCCAGTAGTATAGGCAGCCAAGAGACCCAGTACTTC.